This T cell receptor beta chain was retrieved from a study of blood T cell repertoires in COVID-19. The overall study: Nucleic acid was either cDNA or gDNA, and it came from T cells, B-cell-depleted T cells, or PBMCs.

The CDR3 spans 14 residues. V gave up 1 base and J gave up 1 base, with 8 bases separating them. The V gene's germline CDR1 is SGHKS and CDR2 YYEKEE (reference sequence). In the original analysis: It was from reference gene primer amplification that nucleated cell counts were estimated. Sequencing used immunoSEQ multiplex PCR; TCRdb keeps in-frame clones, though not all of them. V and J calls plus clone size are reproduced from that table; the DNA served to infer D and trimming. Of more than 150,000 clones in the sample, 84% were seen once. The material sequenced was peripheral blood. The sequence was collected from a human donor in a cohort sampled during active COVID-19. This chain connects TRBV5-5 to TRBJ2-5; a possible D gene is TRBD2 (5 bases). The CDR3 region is CASSLMLAQETQYF. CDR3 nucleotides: TGTGCCAGCAGCTTGATGCTAGCCCAAGAGACCCAGTACTTC.